One and the same sample provided the 30 T cell receptor beta chains below, sequenced in a study of follicular helper T cells after annual influenza vaccination. The time point is: 2013-2014 season, 7 days after vaccination. Assay used: immunoSEQ multiplex PCR; TCRdb lists only in-frame clones, some missing. The sample yields under 9,500 clones, over 80% seen once. Source: CXCR5+ CD38- circulating T follicular helper cells from blood, taken 7 days after influenza vaccination. Specified subset: circulating Tfh, non-naive CD4+CXCR5+PD-1+ (ICOS+CD38+ or ICOS-CD38-). These receptors were taken from an adult who received the influenza vaccine.

This clone was seen once. The gene calls are TRBV4-3 and TRBJ2-7; 8 bases match TRBD2. V lost 4 bases, J lost 7 bases, and 9 bases stayed unmatched. This CDR3 is 14 amino acids long. CDR1 is LGHNA, CDR2 YSLEER, per germline. This CDR3 is CASSPGTRDIEQYF. The DNA for the CDR3 is TGCGCCAGCAGCCCCGGGACTAGAGATATAGAGCAGTACTTC.

The V gene is TRBV4-2, the J gene TRBJ2-1; no clear D. CDR3 length: 16 amino acids. V was trimmed by 0 bases and J by 2 bases, leaving 11 bases between them. Germline V gives CDR1 LGHNA, CDR2 YNFKEQ. The CDR3 DNA sequence: TGTGCCAGCAGCCAAGATCCCGGAGCTGCCTACAATGAGCAGTTCTTC. Its translation: CASSQDPGAAYNEQFF.

The rearrangement links TRBV7-2 to TRBJ2-6; a weak D match, TRBD1 (6 bases). The V gene's germline CDR1 is SGHTA and CDR2 FQGNSA. This CDR3 is 16 amino acids long. Trimming removed 4 bases from V and 0 bases from J, with 10 bases in between. The CDR3 spells CASSSRGGSGANVLTF. The CDR3 nucleotides read TGTGCCAGCAGCTCCAGAGGGGGCTCTGGGGCCAACGTCCTGACTTTC.

This chain joins TRBV7-2 and TRBJ2-1; 8 nucleotides align to TRBD1. Looked up from germline, CDR1 is SGHTA and CDR2 is FQGNSA. The length of the CDR3 is 14 residues. V lost 5 bases to trimming and J lost 6 bases; unmatched junction nucleotides: 6. The CDR3 DNA follows: TGTGCCAGCAGCGTCGGACAGGGAATCAATGAGCAGTTCTTC. As protein: CASSVGQGINEQFF.

The chain links TRBV19 to TRBJ2-5; 14 bases fit TRBD2. The CDR3 runs to 18 residues. The ends lost 5 bases at V and 3 bases at J; junction bases unmatched: 11. Germline values: CDR1 LNHDA, CDR2 SQIVND (reference sequence). CDR3 residues: CASSSTIGTSGGKETQYF. Here the CDR3 DNA reads TGTGCCAGTAGTTCCACCATTGGGACTAGCGGGGGCAAAGAGACCCAGTACTTC.

A note on this clone: The sample holds other DNA sequences that translate to the same CDR3. The rearrangement joins TRBV28 to TRBJ1-2, with D uncertain. Germline V CDR1 and CDR2: MDHEN, SYDVKM. V lost 2 bases, J lost 5 bases, and 9 bases lay in between. The CDR3 has 13 amino acids. For the CDR3, the DNA is TGTGCCAGCAGTTTAAAGTCGGATTATGGCTACACCTTC. Protein sequence: CASSLKSDYGYTF.

V and J are TRBV6-1 and TRBJ1-1; D is unclear. With 4 bases removed from V and 1 base from J, the gap between germline ends came to 4 bases. Per the germline V gene, CDR1 is MNHNS and CDR2 is SASEGT. The CDR3 extends over 12 amino acids. This CDR3 is CASSVRNTEAFF. The CDR3 nucleotides are TGTGCCAGCAGTGTGAGGAACACTGAAGCTTTCTTT.

CDR3 residues: CASSTEGDRRYQETQYF. The CDR3 DNA is TGTGCCAGTAGTACGGAAGGGGACAGGCGATACCAAGAGACCCAGTACTTC. The chain is built from TRBV19 and TRBJ2-5; 8 nucleotides agree with TRBD1. Germline V CDR1 and CDR2: LNHDA, SQIVND (reference sequence). The V gene end was trimmed by 4 bases and the J gene end by 0 bases; junction bases not matched to a gene: 10. The CDR3 extends over 17 amino acids.

The V and J genes are TRBV4-3 and TRBJ1-4; TRBD1 matches at 10 bases. Germline V CDR1 and CDR2: LGHNA, YSLEER. CDR3 length: 16 residues. The V gene end was trimmed by 4 bases and the J gene end by 3 bases; junction bases not matched to a gene: 5. The DNA of the CDR3 is TGCGCCAGCAGCCGCCAAGGACAGGGGGCTAATGAAAAACTGTTTTTT. Encoded protein: CASSRQGQGANEKLFF.

The gene calls are TRBV28 and TRBJ1-5; 11 bases are a match to TRBD1. V dropped 6 bases and J dropped 2; count of bases not matched to a gene: 21. The CDR3 runs to 21 residues. In germline, CDR1 is MDHEN, CDR2 SYDVKM. In DNA form, the CDR3 reads TGTGCCAGCAGCCCTCATTTTGGGGGACAGGGGGGGATAGTTGGCAATCAGCCCCAGCATTTT. It codes for CASSPHFGGQGGIVGNQPQHF. The variable domain in full, completed from reference TRBV28 and TRBJ1-5, reads DVKVTQSSRYLVKRTGEKVFLECVQDMDHENMFWYRQDPGLGLRLIYFSYDVKMKEKGDIPEGYSVSREKKERFSLILESASTNQTSMYLCASSPHFGGQGGIVGNQPQHFGDGTRLSIL.

This sequence joins TRBV7-2 and TRBJ2-7; 8 positions agree with TRBD1. Germline V gene lookup returns CDR1 SGHTA and CDR2 FQGNSA. V lost 4 bases to trimming and J lost 5 bases; unmatched junction nucleotides: 7. The CDR3 consists of 14 residues. The CDR3 nucleotides read TGTGCCAGCAGCTCACTACAGGGGGTGGACGAGCAGTACTTC. It encodes CASSSLQGVDEQYF.

The chain links TRBV5-3 to TRBJ2-7; D is ambiguous. TRBV5-3 is known as an ORF, though its function is uncertain. This CDR3 region has 16 residues. V dropped 5 bases and J dropped 2 bases, with 20 bases sitting between them. The CDR3 bases are TGTGCCAGAAGATACCACGTATGGTCCAAAGCCTACGAGCAGTACTTC. Protein product: CARRYHVWSKAYEQYF.

The chain uses TRBV5-4 and TRBJ1-4, with TRBD1 matching 8 bases. CDR3 length: 15 residues. Germline V CDR1 and CDR2: SGHNT, YYREEE (reference sequence). With 4 bases clipped from V and 7 bases from J, the junction kept 9 bases outside the gene matches. The CDR3 DNA reads as TGTGCCAGCAGCCGCCAGGGGGCCGCTAGTGAAAAACTGTTTTTT. Protein product: CASSRQGAASEKLFF.

This chain links TRBV5-1 with TRBJ2-6; D is unresolved. Germline CDR1 reads SGHRS; CDR2 reads YFSETQ. Between the trimmed V and J ends, which lost 0 bases and 4 bases, there was a span of 2 bases. There are 13 residues in the CDR3. The CDR3 region is CASSLVGANVLTF. The CDR3 nucleotides are TGCGCCAGCAGCTTGGTCGGGGCCAACGTCCTGACTTTC.

This rearrangement joins TRBV11-2 to TRBJ1-3, with no clear D. In germline, CDR1 is SGHAT, CDR2 FQNNGV. This CDR3 is 15 amino acids long. V was clipped by 0 bases and J by 0 bases, with 6 bases between them. The CDR3 DNA reads as TGTGCCAGCAGCTTAGACTTAGACTCTGGAAACACCATATATTTT. Encoded protein: CASSLDLDSGNTIYF.

This clone was picked up one time. CDR3 nucleotides: TGTGCCAGCAGCTTGTGGGGACAGGGCGGTGAAAAACTGTTTTTT. Amino acids: CASSLWGQGGEKLFF. The V call is TRBV5-5, the J call TRBJ1-4; 9 bases match TRBD1. CDR1 is SGHKS and CDR2 is YYEKEE in the germline V gene (reference sequence). Trimming at V came to 1 base and at J to 7 bases, leaving 5 bases not matched to a gene. This CDR3 has 15 amino acids.

The chain employs TRBV6-5 and TRBJ2-1; TRBD2 matches 8 bases. Germline trimming cut 6 bases from V and 4 bases from J; bases unmatched to any gene: 5. The germline gives CDR1 MNHEY, CDR2 SVGAGI. The CDR3 has 14 amino acids. In DNA, the CDR3 is TGTGCCAGCAGCGTAGCGGGAAAGTACAATGAGCAGTTCTTC. Its translation: CASSVAGKYNEQFF.

The gene calls are TRBV5-4 and TRBJ1-6, with unresolved D. V gave up 0 bases and J gave up 8 bases, with 9 bases separating them. Germline V lookup: CDR1 SGHNT, CDR2 YYREEE (reference sequence). CDR3 length equals 14 residues. CDR3 DNA: TGTGCCAGCAGCTTGGACGCCGCCTATTCACCCCTCCACTTT. It encodes CASSLDAAYSPLHF.

With regard to this clone: The CDR3 does not close with the conserved phenylalanine or tryptophan, likely indicating a read error. The DNA is omitted, as the CDR3 cannot be located on it reliably, and the CDR3 follows TCRdb's listing. The V gene is TRBV1, the J gene TRBJ2-7; TRBD1, the D gene given by the table, was not confirmed from the DNA. TRBV1 is listed as a pseudogene. The CDR3 comprises 10 residues, both ends counted. The CDR3 here is CTSSPGQGRL.

The chain combines TRBV5-6 with TRBJ2-5; no clear D gene. There are 11 residues in the CDR3. Trimming left V 2 bases short and J 2 bases short, with 1 base between. Per the germline V gene, CDR1 is SGHDT and CDR2 is YYEEEE. The DNA for the CDR3 is TGTGCCAGCAGCTTTCAAGAGACCCAGTACTTC. Translation gives CASSFQETQYF. The full variable domain, rest sourced from reference TRBV5-6 and TRBJ2-5, is DAGVTQSPTHLIKTRGQQVTLRCSPKSGHDTVSWYQQALGQGPQFIFQYYEEEERQRGNFPDRFSGHQFPNYSSELNVNALLLGDSALYLCASSFQETQYFGPGTRLLVL.

The chain recombines TRBV9 with TRBJ1-6, with D hard to call. Trimming pared 4 bases from V and 11 bases from J, leaving 10 bases between. CDR3 length: 12 residues. Germline assignment: CDR1 SGDLS and CDR2 YYNGEE. Here the CDR3 reads CASSPFFPPLHF. As DNA, the CDR3 is TGTGCCAGCAGCCCCTTTTTCCCACCCCTCCACTTT.

This rearrangement joins TRBV4-1 to TRBJ2-5, with D possibly being TRBD1 (6 bases). Germline V gene sequence: CDR1 MGHRA, CDR2 YSYEKL. V was clipped by 3 bases and J by 2 bases, with 10 bases between them. CDR3 length equals 14 residues. The CDR3 is CASSQRQEQETQYF. The CDR3 nucleotides are TGCGCCAGCAGCCAGCGACAGGAGCAAGAGACCCAGTACTTC.

The chain employs TRBV6-1 and TRBJ1-3, with D unclear. CDR3 length equals 12 residues. The V gene lost 4 bases and the J gene lost 5 bases, with 6 bases spanning the gap. From germline, CDR1 is MNHNS and CDR2 SASEGT. The CDR3 coding sequence is TGTGCCAGCAGTGGATTAAGAAACACCATATATTTT. Translation gives CASSGLRNTIYF.

V is TRBV29-1 and J is TRBJ1-1; D is perhaps TRBD1 (5 bases). Per germline, CDR1 SQVTM and CDR2 ANQGSEA. V was pared by 7 bases and J by 0 bases, with 9 bases between. The CDR3 runs to 12 residues. The CDR3 DNA reads TGCAGCGCCGGAGGGGTGAACACTGAAGCTTTCTTT. It translates to CSAGGVNTEAFF. Based on the CDR3 plus reference TRBV29-1 and TRBJ1-1, the full variable domain is SAVISQKPSRDICQRGTSLTIQCQVDSQVTMMFWYRQQPGQSLTLIATANQGSEATYESGFVIDKFPISRPNLTFSTLTVSNMSPEDSSIYLCSAGGVNTEAFFGQGTRLTVV.

The rearrangement uses TRBV2 and TRBJ1-2; tentatively, D is TRBD1 (6 bases). V lost 8 bases and J lost 4, with 17 bases in between. The germline V gene has CDR1 SNHLY and CDR2 FYNNEI. CDR3 length: 14 residues. The CDR3 sequence: CASVTGLGGYGYTF. The CDR3 DNA reads TGTGCCAGCGTGACAGGACTAGGGGGCTATGGCTACACCTTC.

The CDR3 DNA follows: TGTGCCAGCAGCGGGACAGGCCCCTACGAGCAGTACTTC. It is translated as CASSGTGPYEQYF. This chain links TRBV7-9 with TRBJ2-5; 8 bases are shared with TRBD1. The DNA end is a closer match to TRBJ2-7, so the J assignment may be wrong. Germline V lookup: CDR1 SEHNR, CDR2 FQNEAQ (reference sequence). The CDR3 has 13 residues.

The rearrangement joins TRBV28 to TRBJ2-5; a possible D gene is TRBD1 (5 bases). This CDR3 spans 14 amino acids. Trimming removed 5 bases from V and 2 bases from J, with 12 bases in between. Germline V gives CDR1 MDHEN, CDR2 SYDVKM. CDR3: CASSSQGRQETQYF. The CDR3 DNA follows: TGTGCCAGCAGTAGCCAGGGTAGACAAGAGACCCAGTACTTC.

This clone occurred a few times. The rearrangement links TRBV28 to TRBJ2-7; D uncertain. Trimming took 5 bases from V and 4 from J, leaving 18 bases between them. Germline CDR1 MDHEN, CDR2 SYDVKM. This CDR3 has 15 residues. CDR3 residues: CASSPPGDEIYEQYF. DNA for the CDR3: TGTGCCAGCAGTCCCCCCGGTGACGAGATTTACGAGCAGTACTTC.

V is TRBV2 and J is TRBJ2-1, with TRBD2 identical over 11 bases. The CDR3 length is 13 residues. Per germline, CDR1 SNHLY and CDR2 FYNNEI. The V gene end was trimmed by 7 bases and the J gene end by 7 bases; junction bases not matched to a gene: 3. In DNA form, the CDR3 reads TGTGCCAGCAAGGCTAGCGGGGGGAATGAGCAGTTCTTC. It codes for CASKASGGNEQFF.

This sequence joins TRBV4-3 and TRBJ2-2, with D maybe TRBD2 (5 bases). V was cut by 5 bases and J by 2 bases, with 9 bases left in between. The germline gives CDR1 LGHNA, CDR2 YSLEER. This CDR3 is 14 amino acids long. CDR3 sequence reads: CASSWRVNTGELFF. CDR3 nucleotide sequence: TGCGCCAGCAGCTGGCGGGTAAACACCGGGGAGCTGTTTTTT.